This T cell receptor (beta chain) emerged from a study of early T cells in non-severe SARS-CoV-2 infection. One entry per CDR3 protein results from TCRdb running MiXCR on the 5' RACE reads. Here the sample spans some 37,000 distinct CDR3 sequences, over 8.5% being singletons. Germline CDR1 and CDR2: LNHDA and SQIVND (reference sequence). Trimming removed 3 bases at V and 3 bases at J, with 17 bases between. CDR3 size: 16 residues. In its sample, this clonotype was seen many times. Antigen unknown. Study-level results: In VDJdb matching, anti-spike CD8 responses were favored while private and CD4 specificities went missing.

What was sequenced was whole blood. The receptor's source is an adult who was a healthcare worker with PCR-confirmed SARS-CoV-2 infection or an uninfected control (not recorded which). This chain joins TRBV19 and TRBJ2-5; D tentatively reads TRBD1 or TRBD2 (5 bases each). The CDR3 reads CASSIGGDPLKETQYF. The CDR3 coding sequence is TGTGCCAGTAGTATTGGGGGAGACCCTCTTAAAGAGACCCAGTACTTC.